The source of this TCR beta chain is a study of CD8 T cells in ankylosing spondylitis (dated by TCRdb to about 2017). In the study overall: The study set out to find disease-linked TCR variants by profiling T cell receptor beta repertoires in ankylosing spondylitis patients and healthy donors. In total, the full study cohort was made up of approximately 99 healthy donors and 25 ankylosing spondylitis patients. Peripheral blood was sampled, and synovial fluid was additionally collected from ankylosing spondylitis patients.

As encoded in the germline V gene (reference sequence), CDR1 is DFQATT while CDR2 is SNEGSKA. Germline trimming: 5 bases from V, 7 bases from J; junction bases outside gene matches: 11. From the cysteine up to the phenylalanine, the CDR3 has a length of 15 residues. The entry retains the CDR3 DNA only, 45 bases that are in frame from base 1. This clonotype was seen a few times. The specificity of this receptor is unknown. No base quality information exists; no much larger clone differs at one position. Instrument on record: Illumina HiSeq 2500. TCR beta libraries were prepared by quantitative 5'-RACE with molecular barcodes. Regarding the original processing steps: A new computational method, built on a probabilistic model of VDJ rearrangement, was used to identify disease-linked TCR variants. TCRdb reprocessed the public reads (quality trimming at Q25 with fastp, clone calling with MiXCR) and kept in-frame beta chains. One record per CDR3 amino acid sequence lists the most common genes and DNA. These V and J calls derive from TCRdb rather than the authors' analysis. The sample table lists 700,000 to 850,000 distinct CDR3 sequences, 12% of them with a count of one. Of the sample, 0.51% falls within the top ten clones.

The paper's findings and limits, for the study overall: Some motif variants were previously reported in synovial fluid and blood of reactive arthritis patients, suggesting common disease-initiation mechanisms. A TCR beta motif made up of eight highly homologous amino acid variants appeared to be characteristic of blood from ankylosing spondylitis patients. The disease-linked clones showed a CD8+ phenotype and occurred at relatively low frequencies in peripheral blood. The disease-linked clones were reported to be significantly enriched in matched synovial fluid samples from ankylosing spondylitis patients.

This receptor was obtained from a male donor with ankylosing spondylitis. Specimen: blood, either unsorted or a sorted T cell fraction (not recorded which). The sequence joins TRBV20-1 to TRBJ2-1; 10 bases in between match TRBD1. In nucleotide form, the sequence is TGCAGTGCTCGTTACCGGGACAGGGGTCTGAATGAGCAGTTCTTC. Protein translation: CSARYRDRGLNEQFF.